This TCR beta chain appears in the sequencing data of a study of chemoradiotherapy in HPV16-positive cancers. The CDR3 is 13 amino acids. Trimming removed 5 bases from V and 5 bases from J, with 12 bases in between. The germline CDR1 and CDR2 sequences are PRHDT and FYEKMQ (reference sequence). Measured with immunoSEQ multiplex PCR; TCRdb has only the in-frame clones, and not every one. The sample shows over 15,000 clones, just under 90% of them seen only once. The sample holds one count of this clone. The target antigen is unknown. Study-wide results and caveats: For HPV16-positive patients, expanding HPV-responsive T cells associated with longer recurrence-free survival.

The input for sequencing was blood, taken from a patient who underwent chemoradiotherapy. This chain joins TRBV13 and TRBJ2-5; D gene uncertain. This receptor was obtained from a human donor with HPV-associated anogenital cancer. This CDR3 reads CASSPPLGETQYF. The CDR3, as DNA: TGTGCCAGCAGCCCCCCTCTTGGGGAGACCCAGTACTTC. The full variable domain, in which reference TRBV13 and TRBJ2-5 provide the parts outside the CDR3, is AAGVIQSPRHLIKEKRETATLKCYPIPRHDTVYWYQQGPGQDPQFLISFYEKMQSDKGSIPDRFSAQQFSDYHSELNMSSLELGDSALYFCASSPPLGETQYFGPGTRLLVL.